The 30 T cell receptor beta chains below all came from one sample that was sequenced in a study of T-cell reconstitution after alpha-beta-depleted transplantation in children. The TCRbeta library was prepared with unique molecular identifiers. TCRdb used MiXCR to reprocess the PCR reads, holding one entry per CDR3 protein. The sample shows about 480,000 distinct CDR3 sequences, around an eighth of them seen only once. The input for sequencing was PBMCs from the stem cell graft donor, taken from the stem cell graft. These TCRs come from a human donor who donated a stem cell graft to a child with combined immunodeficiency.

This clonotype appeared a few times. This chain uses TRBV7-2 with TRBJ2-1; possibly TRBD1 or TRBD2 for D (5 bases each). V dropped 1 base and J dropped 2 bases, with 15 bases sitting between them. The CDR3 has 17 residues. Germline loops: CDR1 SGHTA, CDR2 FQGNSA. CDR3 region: CASSLGGPGTPYNEQFF. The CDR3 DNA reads TGTGCCAGCAGCTTAGGAGGTCCCGGGACCCCCTACAATGAGCAGTTCTTC.

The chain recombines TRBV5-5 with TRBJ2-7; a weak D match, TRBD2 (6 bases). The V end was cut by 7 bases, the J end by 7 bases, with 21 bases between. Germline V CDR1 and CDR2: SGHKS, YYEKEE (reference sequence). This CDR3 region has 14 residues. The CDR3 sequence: CASGVEVLGREQYF. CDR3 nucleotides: TGTGCCAGCGGGGTGGAAGTTCTAGGGAGGGAGCAGTACTTC.

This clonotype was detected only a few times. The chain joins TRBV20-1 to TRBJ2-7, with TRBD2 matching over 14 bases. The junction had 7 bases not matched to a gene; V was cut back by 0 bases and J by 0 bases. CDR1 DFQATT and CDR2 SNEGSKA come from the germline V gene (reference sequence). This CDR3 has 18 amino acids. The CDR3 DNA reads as TGCAGTGCTAGAGATCGTTTGGGGACTAGCGGGAGCTCCTACGAGCAGTACTTC. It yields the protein CSARDRLGTSGSSYEQYF.

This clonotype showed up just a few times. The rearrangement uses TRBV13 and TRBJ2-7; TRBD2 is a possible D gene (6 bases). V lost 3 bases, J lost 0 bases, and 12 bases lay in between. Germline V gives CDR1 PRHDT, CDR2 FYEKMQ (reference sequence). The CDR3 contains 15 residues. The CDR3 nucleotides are TGTGCCAGCAGCTTCCTTGGGGGGAGCTCCTACGAGCAGTACTTC. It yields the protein CASSFLGGSSYEQYF.

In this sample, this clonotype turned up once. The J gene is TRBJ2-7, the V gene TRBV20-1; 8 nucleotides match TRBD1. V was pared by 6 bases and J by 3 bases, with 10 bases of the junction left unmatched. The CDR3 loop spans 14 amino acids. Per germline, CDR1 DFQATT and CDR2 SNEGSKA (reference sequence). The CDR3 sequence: CSAGQGAISYEQYF. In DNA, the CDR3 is TGCAGTGCCGGTCAGGGGGCTATTAGCTACGAGCAGTACTTC.

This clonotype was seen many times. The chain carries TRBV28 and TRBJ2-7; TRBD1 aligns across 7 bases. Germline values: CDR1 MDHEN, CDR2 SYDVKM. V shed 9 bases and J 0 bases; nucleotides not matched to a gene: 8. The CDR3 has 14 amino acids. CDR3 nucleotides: TGTGCCAGTGCCACCGGGACAGACTCCTACGAGCAGTACTTC. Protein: CASATGTDSYEQYF. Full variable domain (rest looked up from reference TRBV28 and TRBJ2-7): DVKVTQSSRYLVKRTGEKVFLECVQDMDHENMFWYRQDPGLGLRLIYFSYDVKMKEKGDIPEGYSVSREKKERFSLILESASTNQTSMYLCASATGTDSYEQYFGPGTRLTVT.

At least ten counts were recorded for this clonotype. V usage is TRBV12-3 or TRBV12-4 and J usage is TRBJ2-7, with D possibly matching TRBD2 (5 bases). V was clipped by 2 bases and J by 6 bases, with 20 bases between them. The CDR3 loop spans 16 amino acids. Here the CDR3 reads CASSLRAARDFGEQYF. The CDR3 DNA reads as TGTGCCAGCAGTTTAAGGGCAGCCCGGGATTTTGGCGAGCAGTACTTC.

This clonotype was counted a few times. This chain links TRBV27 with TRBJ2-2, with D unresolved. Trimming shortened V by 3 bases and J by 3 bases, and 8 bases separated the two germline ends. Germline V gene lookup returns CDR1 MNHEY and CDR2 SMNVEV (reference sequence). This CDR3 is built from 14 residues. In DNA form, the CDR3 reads TGTGCCAGCAGTTTCCACAAATACACCGGGGAGCTGTTTTTT. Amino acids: CASSFHKYTGELFF.

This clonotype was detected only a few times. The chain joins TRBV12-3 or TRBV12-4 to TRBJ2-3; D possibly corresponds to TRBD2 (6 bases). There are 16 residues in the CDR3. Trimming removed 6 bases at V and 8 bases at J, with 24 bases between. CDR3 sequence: CASSSTHNPAGGTQYF. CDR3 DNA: TGTGCCAGCAGCTCCACACACAATCCAGCCGGGGGTACGCAGTATTTT.

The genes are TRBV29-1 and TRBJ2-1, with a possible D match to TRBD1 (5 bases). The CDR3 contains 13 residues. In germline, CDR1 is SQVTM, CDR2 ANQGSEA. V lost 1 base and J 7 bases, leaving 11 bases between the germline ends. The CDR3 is CSVEGDSNNEQFF. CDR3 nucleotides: TGCAGCGTTGAAGGTGACAGTAATAATGAGCAGTTCTTC.

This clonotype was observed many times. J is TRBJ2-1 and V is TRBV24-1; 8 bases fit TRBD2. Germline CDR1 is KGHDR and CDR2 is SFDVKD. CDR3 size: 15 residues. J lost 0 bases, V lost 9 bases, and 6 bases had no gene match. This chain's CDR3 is CATGLAGSSYNEQFF. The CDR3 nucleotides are TGTGCCACCGGCCTAGCGGGTAGCTCCTACAATGAGCAGTTCTTC.

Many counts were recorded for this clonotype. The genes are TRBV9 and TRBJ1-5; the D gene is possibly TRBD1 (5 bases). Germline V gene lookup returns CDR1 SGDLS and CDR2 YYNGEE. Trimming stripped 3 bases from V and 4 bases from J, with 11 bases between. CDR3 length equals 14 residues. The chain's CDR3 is CASSAGWGNQPQHF. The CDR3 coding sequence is TGTGCCAGCAGCGCAGGATGGGGGAATCAGCCCCAGCATTTT.

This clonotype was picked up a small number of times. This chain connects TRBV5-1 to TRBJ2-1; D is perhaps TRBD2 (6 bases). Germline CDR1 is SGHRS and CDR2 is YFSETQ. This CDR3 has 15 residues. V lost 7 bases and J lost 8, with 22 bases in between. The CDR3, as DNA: TGCGCCAGCTACGGGTCCGGGAGTAAAGTGGATGAGCAGTTCTTC. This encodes CASYGSGSKVDEQFF.

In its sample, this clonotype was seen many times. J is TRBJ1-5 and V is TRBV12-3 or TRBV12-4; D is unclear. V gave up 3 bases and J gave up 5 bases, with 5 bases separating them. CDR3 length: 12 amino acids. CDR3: CASSFPYQPQHF. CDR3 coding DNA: TGTGCCAGCAGTTTTCCGTATCAGCCCCAGCATTTT.

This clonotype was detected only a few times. The CDR3 here is CASSLGDRGPGYTF. CDR3 DNA sequence: TGTGCCAGCAGCTTGGGGGACAGGGGGCCTGGCTACACCTTC. The V and J genes are TRBV5-5 and TRBJ1-2; the match to TRBD1 covers 12 bases. The CDR3 is 14 amino acids. The ends lost 0 bases at V and 7 bases at J; junction bases unmatched: 1. Germline CDR1 SGHKS, CDR2 YYEKEE (reference sequence).

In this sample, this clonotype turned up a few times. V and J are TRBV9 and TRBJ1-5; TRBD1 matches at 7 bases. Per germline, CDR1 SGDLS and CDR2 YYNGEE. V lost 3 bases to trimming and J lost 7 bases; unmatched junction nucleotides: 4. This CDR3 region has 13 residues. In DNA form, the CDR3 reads TGTGCCAGCAGCGACTCAGGGGGACAGCCCCAGCATTTT. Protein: CASSDSGGQPQHF.

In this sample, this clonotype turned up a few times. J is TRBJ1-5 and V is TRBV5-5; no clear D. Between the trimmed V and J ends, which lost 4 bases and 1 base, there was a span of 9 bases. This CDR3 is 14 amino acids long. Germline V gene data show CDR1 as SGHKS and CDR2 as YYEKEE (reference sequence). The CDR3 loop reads CASSPRLSNQPQHF. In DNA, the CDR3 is TGTGCCAGCAGCCCCCGGTTGAGCAATCAGCCCCAGCATTTT.

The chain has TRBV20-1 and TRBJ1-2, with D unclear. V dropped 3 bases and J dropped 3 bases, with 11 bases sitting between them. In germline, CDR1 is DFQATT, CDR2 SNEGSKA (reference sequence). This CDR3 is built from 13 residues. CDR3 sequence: CSASAGLDYGYTF. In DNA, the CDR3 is TGCAGTGCTAGTGCGGGGTTGGACTATGGCTACACCTTC.

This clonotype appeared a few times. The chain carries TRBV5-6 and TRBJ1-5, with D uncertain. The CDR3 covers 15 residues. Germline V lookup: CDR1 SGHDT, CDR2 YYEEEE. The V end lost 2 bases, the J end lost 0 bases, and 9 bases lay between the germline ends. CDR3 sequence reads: CASSFGINSNQPQHF. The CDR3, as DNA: TGTGCCAGCAGCTTCGGGATAAATAGCAATCAGCCCCAGCATTTT.

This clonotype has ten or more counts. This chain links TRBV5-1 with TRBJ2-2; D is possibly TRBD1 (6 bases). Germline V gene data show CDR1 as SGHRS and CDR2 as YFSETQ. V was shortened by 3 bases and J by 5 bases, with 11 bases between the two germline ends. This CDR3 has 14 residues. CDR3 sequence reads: CASSSTGMTGELFF. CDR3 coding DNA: TGCGCCAGCAGCTCAACAGGGATGACCGGGGAGCTGTTTTTT.

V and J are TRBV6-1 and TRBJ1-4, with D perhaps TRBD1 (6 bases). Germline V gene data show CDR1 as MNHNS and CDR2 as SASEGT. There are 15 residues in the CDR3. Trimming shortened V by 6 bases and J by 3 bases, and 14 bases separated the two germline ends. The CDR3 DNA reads TGTGCCAGCAGCGATTCGACAGGTCCTAATGAAAAACTGTTTTTT. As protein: CASSDSTGPNEKLFF.

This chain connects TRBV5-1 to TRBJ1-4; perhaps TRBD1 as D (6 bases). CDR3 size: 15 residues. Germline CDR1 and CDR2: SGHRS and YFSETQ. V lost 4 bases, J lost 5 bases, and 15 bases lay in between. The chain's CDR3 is CASSQGTQSNEKLFF. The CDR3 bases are TGCGCCAGCAGCCAGGGGACTCAATCAAATGAAAAACTGTTTTTT.

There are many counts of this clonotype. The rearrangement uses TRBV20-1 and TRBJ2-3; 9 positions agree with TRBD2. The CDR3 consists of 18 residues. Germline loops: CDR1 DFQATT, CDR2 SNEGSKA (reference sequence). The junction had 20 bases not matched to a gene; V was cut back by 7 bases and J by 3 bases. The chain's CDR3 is CSGISRDLRGGRTDTQYF. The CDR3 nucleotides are TGCAGTGGGATCTCCCGTGATTTGCGGGGGGGCCGAACAGATACGCAGTATTTT.

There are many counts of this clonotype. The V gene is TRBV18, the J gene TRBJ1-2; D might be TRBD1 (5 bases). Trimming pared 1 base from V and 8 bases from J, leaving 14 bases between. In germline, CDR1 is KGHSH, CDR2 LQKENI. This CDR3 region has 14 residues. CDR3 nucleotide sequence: TGTGCCAGCTCACCACGGACACCGGCGGAGGGCTACACCTTC. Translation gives CASSPRTPAEGYTF.

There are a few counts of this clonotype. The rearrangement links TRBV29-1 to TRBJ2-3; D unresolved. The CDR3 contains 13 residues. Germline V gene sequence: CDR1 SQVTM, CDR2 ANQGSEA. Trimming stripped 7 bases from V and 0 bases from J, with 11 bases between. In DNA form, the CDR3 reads TGCAGCGCCTCGGGCGTAAGCACAGATACGCAGTATTTT. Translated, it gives CSASGVSTDTQYF.

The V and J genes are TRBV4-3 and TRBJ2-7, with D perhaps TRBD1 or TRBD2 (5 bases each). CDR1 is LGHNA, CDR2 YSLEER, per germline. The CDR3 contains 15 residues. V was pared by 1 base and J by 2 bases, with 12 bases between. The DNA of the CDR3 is TGCGCCAGCAGCCAAGCGGGGCCATCTCCCTACGAGCAGTACTTC. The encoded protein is CASSQAGPSPYEQYF.

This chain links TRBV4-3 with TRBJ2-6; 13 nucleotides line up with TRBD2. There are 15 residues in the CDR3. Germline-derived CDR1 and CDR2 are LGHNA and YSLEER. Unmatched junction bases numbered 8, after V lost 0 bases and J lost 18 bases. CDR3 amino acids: CASSQEYGTSGIQTF. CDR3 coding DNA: TGCGCCAGCAGCCAAGAGTACGGGACTAGCGGGATTCAGACTTTC.

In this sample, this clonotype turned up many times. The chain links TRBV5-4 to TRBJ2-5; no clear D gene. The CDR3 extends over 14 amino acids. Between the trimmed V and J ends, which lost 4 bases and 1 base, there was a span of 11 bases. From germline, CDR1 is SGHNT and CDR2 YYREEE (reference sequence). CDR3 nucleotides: TGTGCCAGCAGCCCGGGTCACAGCCAAGAGACCCAGTACTTC. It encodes CASSPGHSQETQYF.

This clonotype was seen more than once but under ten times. CDR3: CASSRERVTEAFF. For the CDR3, the DNA is TGTGCCAGCAGCCGTGAAAGGGTTACTGAAGCTTTCTTT. The chain couples TRBV6-2 or TRBV6-3 to TRBJ1-1; D is unresolved. Looked up from germline, CDR1 is MNHEY and CDR2 is SVGEGT. V dropped 6 bases and J dropped 5 bases, with 13 bases sitting between them. The CDR3 spans 13 residues.

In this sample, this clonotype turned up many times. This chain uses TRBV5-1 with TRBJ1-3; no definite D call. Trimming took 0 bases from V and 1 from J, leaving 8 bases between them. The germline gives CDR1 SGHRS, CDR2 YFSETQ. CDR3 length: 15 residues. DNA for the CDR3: TGCGCCAGCAGCTTGGGTAGGGCTTCTGGAAACACCATATATTTT. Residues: CASSLGRASGNTIYF.